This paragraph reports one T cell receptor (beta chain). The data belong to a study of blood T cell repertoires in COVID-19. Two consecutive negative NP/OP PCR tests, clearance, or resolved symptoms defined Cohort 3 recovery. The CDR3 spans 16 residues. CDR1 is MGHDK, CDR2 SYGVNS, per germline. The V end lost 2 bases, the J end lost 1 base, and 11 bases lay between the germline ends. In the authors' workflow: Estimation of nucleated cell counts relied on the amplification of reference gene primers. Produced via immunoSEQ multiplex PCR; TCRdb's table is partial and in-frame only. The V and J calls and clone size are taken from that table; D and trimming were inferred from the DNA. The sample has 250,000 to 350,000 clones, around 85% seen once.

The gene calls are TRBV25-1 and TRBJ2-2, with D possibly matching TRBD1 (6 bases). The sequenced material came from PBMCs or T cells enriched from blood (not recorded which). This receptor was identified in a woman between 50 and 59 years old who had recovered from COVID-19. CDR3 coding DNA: TGTGCCAGCAGTGAACCGGGCAGGGGGAACACCGGGGAGCTGTTTTTT. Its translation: CASSEPGRGNTGELFF.